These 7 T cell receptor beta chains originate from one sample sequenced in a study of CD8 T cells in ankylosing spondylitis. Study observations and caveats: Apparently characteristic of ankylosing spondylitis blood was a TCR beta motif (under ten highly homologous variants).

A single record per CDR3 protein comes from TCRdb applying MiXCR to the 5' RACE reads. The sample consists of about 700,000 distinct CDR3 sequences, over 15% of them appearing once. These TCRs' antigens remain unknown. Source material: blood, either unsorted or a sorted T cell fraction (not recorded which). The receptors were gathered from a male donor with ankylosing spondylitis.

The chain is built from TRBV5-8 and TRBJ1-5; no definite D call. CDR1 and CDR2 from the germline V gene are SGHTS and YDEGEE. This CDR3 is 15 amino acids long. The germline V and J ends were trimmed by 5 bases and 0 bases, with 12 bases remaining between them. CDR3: CASSPRADSNQPQHF. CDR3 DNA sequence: TGTGCCAGCAGTCCCCGGGCCGATAGCAATCAGCCCCAGCATTTT.

The CDR3, as DNA: TGTGCCAGCACTCCCCCGCAGGGGGATGAAGCTTTCTTT. Protein product: CASTPPQGDEAFF. V is TRBV11-2 and J is TRBJ1-1; 7 positions agree with TRBD1. This CDR3 contains 13 residues. Unmatched junction bases numbered 9, after V lost 7 bases and J lost 7 bases. Germline assignment: CDR1 SGHAT and CDR2 FQNNGV.

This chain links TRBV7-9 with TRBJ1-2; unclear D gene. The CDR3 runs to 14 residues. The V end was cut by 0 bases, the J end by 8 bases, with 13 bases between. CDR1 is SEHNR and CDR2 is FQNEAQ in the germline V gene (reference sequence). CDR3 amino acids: CASSLATDNDGYTF. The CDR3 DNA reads TGTGCCAGCAGCTTAGCTACAGACAACGACGGCTACACCTTC.

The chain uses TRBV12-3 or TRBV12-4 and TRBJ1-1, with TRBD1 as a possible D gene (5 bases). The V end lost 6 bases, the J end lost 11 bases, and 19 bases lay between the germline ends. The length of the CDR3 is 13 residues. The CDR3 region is CASSTPPGGSAFF. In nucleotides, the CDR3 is TGTGCCAGCAGCACTCCCCCGGGGGGGAGCGCTTTCTTT.

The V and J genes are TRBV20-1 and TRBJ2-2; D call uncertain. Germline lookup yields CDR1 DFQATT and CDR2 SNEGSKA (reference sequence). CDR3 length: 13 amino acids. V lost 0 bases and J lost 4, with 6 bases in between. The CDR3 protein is CSARDWGTGELFF. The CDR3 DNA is TGCAGTGCTAGAGACTGGGGCACCGGGGAGCTGTTTTTT.

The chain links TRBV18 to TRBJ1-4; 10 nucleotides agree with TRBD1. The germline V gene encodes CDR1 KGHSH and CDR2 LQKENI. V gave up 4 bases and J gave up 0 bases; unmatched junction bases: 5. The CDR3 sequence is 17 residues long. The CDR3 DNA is TGTGCCAGCTCACGCCGGGACAGGGGTGCAACTAATGAAAAACTGTTTTTT. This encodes CASSRRDRGATNEKLFF.

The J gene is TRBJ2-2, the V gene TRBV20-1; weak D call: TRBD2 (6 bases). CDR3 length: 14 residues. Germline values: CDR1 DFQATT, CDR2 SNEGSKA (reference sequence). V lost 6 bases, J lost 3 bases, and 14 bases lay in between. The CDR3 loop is CSARARDYTGELFF. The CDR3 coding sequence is TGCAGTGCCAGGGCCAGGGACTACACCGGGGAGCTGTTTTTT.